These 24 T cell receptor beta chains came from one sample sequenced in a study of T cell responses to AZD1222 COVID-19 vaccine. Profiling relied on immunoSEQ multiplex PCR, and the TCRdb table lists in-frame clones only, not all of them. The table records 150,000 to 200,000 clones, around 88% of them present only once. Sequencing used peripheral blood, obtained 28 days after the second AZD1222 dose. The receptors derive from an adult who received the AZD1222 COVID-19 vaccine.

The V gene is TRBV6-4, the J gene TRBJ1-1, with D possibly TRBD1 on 5 matching bases. The CDR3 totals 12 residues. The germline CDR1 and CDR2 sequences are MRHNA and SNTAGT. V lost 0 bases and J lost 7, with 6 bases in between. The CDR3 region has the DNA TGTGCCAGCAGTGACTCAACAGGTGAAGCTTTCTTT. It yields the protein CASSDSTGEAFF.

V and J are TRBV18 and TRBJ2-5; D is possibly TRBD2 (5 bases). The germline gives CDR1 KGHSH, CDR2 LQKENI. This CDR3 region has 18 residues. V shed 2 bases and J shed 4 bases, with 23 bases lying between them. The DNA of the CDR3 is TGTGCCAGCTCACCAGTGTCGAAACTAGGATGGACGGGAGAGACCCAGTACTTC. It yields the protein CASSPVSKLGWTGETQYF.

About this clone: Its ends do not fully match the called genes, so a read error is possible. The genes are TRBV6-5 and TRBJ1-2, with D maybe TRBD1 (6 bases). Germline CDR1 MNHEY, CDR2 SVGAGI. The length of the CDR3 is 14 residues. The CDR3 loop is CAGRQGSKGDGYTF. In DNA form, the CDR3 reads TGTGCCGGCAGGCAGGGGAGTAAGGGGGATGGCTACACCTTC.

V and J are TRBV14 and TRBJ1-3; D ambiguous. V was shortened by 4 bases and J by 2 bases, with 6 bases between the two germline ends. The germline gives CDR1 SGHDN, CDR2 FVKESK. This CDR3 spans 13 amino acids. CDR3 nucleotide sequence: TGTGCCAGCAGCCCGAGACCTGGAAACACCATATATTTT. Its translation: CASSPRPGNTIYF.

This chain connects TRBV28 to TRBJ2-2, with D unclear. V lost 5 bases, J lost 9 bases, and 13 bases lay in between. The CDR3 runs to 13 residues. In germline, CDR1 is MDHEN, CDR2 SYDVKM. CDR3 sequence (DNA): TGTGCCAGCAGTCCCCCACCCAATCGGGAGCTGTTTTTT. Its translation: CASSPPPNRELFF.

The V gene is TRBV7-8, the J gene TRBJ2-7; D call uncertain. The CDR3 spans 14 residues. Germline lookup yields CDR1 SGHVS and CDR2 FQNEAQ. The ends were cut back, 4 bases at V and 2 bases at J, with 12 bases in the middle. The CDR3 nucleotides are TGTGCCAGCAGCTCGCATACACTCCCCTACGAGCAGTACTTC. Amino acids: CASSSHTLPYEQYF. The variable domain in full, with the rest retrieved from reference TRBV7-8 and TRBJ2-7, is GAGVSQSPRYKVAKRGQDVALRCDPISGHVSLFWYQQALGQGPEFLTYFQNEAQLDKSGLPSDRFFAERPEGSVSTLKIQRTQQEDSAVYLCASSSHTLPYEQYFGPGTRLTVT.

This sequence joins TRBV11-3 and TRBJ2-3; 10 bases line up with TRBD1. The CDR3 totals 13 residues. Trimming at V came to 6 bases and at J to 5 bases, leaving 2 bases not matched to a gene. CDR1 is SGHNT, CDR2 YENEEA, per germline. The CDR3 bases are TGTGCCAGCAGAGGACAGGGGGAAGATACGCAGTATTTT. Translating gives CASRGQGEDTQYF.

The rearrangement links TRBV7-2 to TRBJ1-5; D might be TRBD1 (5 bases). The germline V and J ends were trimmed by 1 base and 6 bases, with 7 bases remaining between them. The CDR3 is made up of 13 amino acids. CDR1 and CDR2 from the germline V gene are SGHTA and FQGNSA. CDR3 nucleotide sequence: TGTGCCAGCAGCTTAGTGGACATTCAGCCCCAGCATTTT. Translated: CASSLVDIQPQHF.

This rearrangement joins TRBV6-5 to TRBJ1-2; tentative D call: TRBD1 (5 bases). This CDR3 contains 14 residues. In germline, CDR1 is MNHEY, CDR2 SVGAGI. V shed 6 bases and J shed 0 bases, with 11 bases lying between them. The CDR3 sequence is CASSPRGTNYGYTF. For the CDR3, the DNA is TGTGCCAGCAGCCCGAGGGGAACTAACTATGGCTACACCTTC.

The CDR3 region has the DNA TGTGCCAGCACCCTTGAGGGTAGGGACACTGAAGCTTTCTTT. Its translation is CASTLEGRDTEAFF. The chain combines TRBV5-6 with TRBJ1-1; D is unclear. With 6 bases removed from V and 3 bases from J, the gap between germline ends came to 15 bases. CDR1 is SGHDT and CDR2 is YYEEEE in the germline V gene. The length of the CDR3 is 14 residues.

The count of this clone is one. In DNA, the CDR3 is TGTGCCAGCAGCCCCCGGCAGGTGAACACTGAAGCTTTCTTT. It encodes CASSPRQVNTEAFF. The chain links TRBV5-4 to TRBJ1-1; D is unresolved. The CDR3 totals 14 residues. Trimming stripped 4 bases from V and 0 bases from J, with 10 bases between. Germline assignment: CDR1 SGHNT and CDR2 YYREEE (reference sequence).

The chain carries TRBV5-1 and TRBJ2-2; 12 bases map to TRBD2. Germline V gives CDR1 SGHRS, CDR2 YFSETQ. This CDR3 has 16 residues. V was pared by 4 bases and J by 6 bases, with 7 bases of the junction left unmatched. Here the CDR3 reads CASSERLAGASGELFF. Here the CDR3 DNA reads TGCGCCAGCAGCGAACGACTAGCGGGGGCATCCGGGGAGCTGTTTTTT.

The chain joins TRBV7-6 to TRBJ2-7; D could derive from TRBD1 or TRBD2 (6 bases each). CDR1 is SGHVS and CDR2 is FNYEAQ in the germline V gene. The V end was cut by 1 base, the J end by 7 bases, with 17 bases between. The CDR3 spans 15 residues. The CDR3 reads CASSLVAEGGGEQYF. The DNA for the CDR3 is TGTGCCAGCAGCTTAGTGGCGGAGGGGGGTGGTGAGCAGTACTTC.

The chain has TRBV4-1 and TRBJ1-1; D unclear. The length of the CDR3 is 13 residues. Trimming removed 6 bases from V and 3 bases from J, with 11 bases in between. The germline gives CDR1 MGHRA, CDR2 YSYEKL. This CDR3 is CASRRREDTEAFF. The CDR3 DNA reads TGCGCCAGCAGAAGAAGAGAGGACACTGAAGCTTTCTTT.

The V and J genes are TRBV5-1 and TRBJ2-7; possible D gene TRBD2, 6 bases. The CDR3 covers 14 residues. Trimming took 3 bases from V and 3 from J, leaving 13 bases between them. Germline V gene sequence: CDR1 SGHRS, CDR2 YFSETQ. DNA for the CDR3: TGCGCCAGCAGCTCCTGGGGGGATGACTACGAGCAGTACTTC. The encoded protein is CASSSWGDDYEQYF.

The genes are TRBV5-4 and TRBJ1-5, with TRBD1 matching 8 bases. CDR1 is SGHNT and CDR2 is YYREEE in the germline V gene (reference sequence). The CDR3 is 15 amino acids. The junction had 11 bases not matched to a gene; V was cut back by 3 bases and J by 9 bases. The CDR3 DNA sequence: TGTGCCAGCAGCTCCGGGGGGGACAGGCCTTCGCCCCAGCATTTT. This sequence encodes CASSSGGDRPSPQHF.

The chain is built from TRBV5-4 and TRBJ2-5; weak D call: TRBD2 (6 bases). CDR3 length equals 14 residues. Per the germline V gene, CDR1 is SGHNT and CDR2 is YYREEE (reference sequence). Trimming shortened V by 1 base and J by 5 bases, and 12 bases separated the two germline ends. CDR3 DNA sequence: TGTGCCAGCAGCTTGAAAACTAGCATCGAGACCCAGTACTTC. Encoded protein: CASSLKTSIETQYF.

This chain connects TRBV6-1 to TRBJ2-7, with TRBD1 matching over 7 bases. From germline, CDR1 is MNHNS and CDR2 SASEGT. With 1 base clipped from V and 3 bases from J, the junction kept 6 bases outside the gene matches. The CDR3 covers 15 residues. As DNA, the CDR3 is TGTGCCAGCAGTGAAGGGACAGGACATCACTACGAGCAGTACTTC. Protein product: CASSEGTGHHYEQYF.

The chain joins TRBV6-5 to TRBJ1-1; 7 bases are a match to TRBD1. The CDR3 sequence is 15 residues long. Germline CDR1 and CDR2: MNHEY and SVGAGI. J gave up 4 bases and V 2 bases, and 7 bases lay outside the gene matches. CDR3 sequence reads: CASSYDNRGGTEAFF. CDR3 DNA: TGTGCCAGCAGTTACGATAACAGGGGTGGCACTGAAGCTTTCTTT.

The V gene is TRBV7-2, the J gene TRBJ2-7; TRBD2 matches 7 bases. The CDR3 consists of 14 residues. V trimming: 5 bases; J trimming: 7 bases; junction bases outside the gene matches: 11. In germline, CDR1 is SGHTA, CDR2 FQGNSA. CDR3 sequence reads: CASSPLAVGGEQYF. Here the CDR3 DNA reads TGTGCCAGCAGCCCCCTAGCGGTGGGGGGGGAGCAGTACTTC.

The chain is built from TRBV5-1 and TRBJ1-2, with 9 nucleotides matching TRBD1. There are 16 residues in the CDR3. In germline, CDR1 is SGHRS, CDR2 YFSETQ. V gave up 2 bases and J gave up 0 bases; unmatched junction bases: 5. The CDR3 sequence is CASSLDGTGTNYGYTF. DNA of the CDR3: TGCGCCAGCAGCTTAGACGGGACAGGGACTAACTATGGCTACACCTTC.

The J gene is TRBJ1-5, the V gene TRBV19, with 7 bases fitting TRBD1. CDR3 size: 14 residues. V gave up 5 bases and J gave up 7 bases; unmatched junction bases: 8. Germline V gives CDR1 LNHDA, CDR2 SQIVND (reference sequence). CDR3 nucleotides: TGTGCCAGTAGTTTACAGGGGCCGAACCAGCCCCAGCATTTT. Translating it yields CASSLQGPNQPQHF. The variable domain in full, with the rest retrieved from reference TRBV19 and TRBJ1-5, is DGGITQSPKYLFRKEGQNVTLSCEQNLNHDAMYWYRQDPGQGLRLIYYSQIVNDFQKGDIAEGYSVSREKKESFPLTVTSAQKNPTAFYLCASSLQGPNQPQHFGDGTRLSIL.

V and J are TRBV11-1 and TRBJ1-4; 7 positions match TRBD1. The V gene end was trimmed by 6 bases and the J gene end by 4 bases; junction bases not matched to a gene: 11. Germline CDR1 is SGHAT and CDR2 is FQDESV (reference sequence). The CDR3 is 16 amino acids. CDR3 region: CASSRSTGQINEKLFF. DNA for the CDR3: TGTGCCAGCAGTCGCTCAACGGGACAGATTAATGAAAAACTGTTTTTT.

This rearrangement joins TRBV9 to TRBJ1-5, with D unclear. The length of the CDR3 is 13 residues. Germline values: CDR1 SGDLS, CDR2 YYNGEE. The germline V and J ends were trimmed by 0 bases and 7 bases, with 8 bases remaining between them. As DNA, the CDR3 is TGTGCCAGCAGCGTAGGGTTGGGGCAGCCCCAGCATTTT. Protein sequence: CASSVGLGQPQHF.